This TCR beta chain stems from a study of T cell repertoires in cytomegalovirus infection. Study information: Indicated by public TCR beta signatures were CMV infection and matching HLA type. Study-wide findings and caveats: CMV carriers with the relevant HLA were identified by cumulative public TCR beta family frequency. HLA-C-restricted CMV clonotypes gave the most frequent clonotype in two of eight donors.

This clonotype was observed a handful of times. Antigen unknown. TCRdb re-called the reads through MiXCR, storing one row per CDR3 protein. Among some 680,000 distinct CDR3 sequences, about 40% were seen once, and the ten largest hold about 2.8%. Per the germline V gene, CDR1 is MNHGY and CDR2 is SAAAGT. Trimming took 0 bases from V and 4 from J, leaving 9 bases between them. CDR3 size: 15 residues. The clonotype originates from a human donor in good health (CMV status not recorded). Some clones in this sample may be carry-over from other donors' samples. This rearrangement joins TRBV6-8 to TRBJ2-2; D call uncertain. Material: PBMCs. CDR3 DNA sequence: TGTGCCAGCAGTTACTCCTCCTCTCTCACCGGGGAGCTGTTTTTT. It yields the protein CASSYSSSLTGELFF.